One sample yielded the 2 T cell receptor beta chains listed below, sequenced in a study of OX40 agonist ivuxolimab in advanced cancers. Generated by immunoSEQ multiplex PCR, the TCRdb table keeps only in-frame clones and is missing some. The repertoire consists of over 55,000 clones, with roughly nine tenths occurring once and the leading ten covering 2.2%. This material consisted of CD4+ or CD8+ T cells sorted from blood, taken in a trial of the OX40 agonist ivuxolimab. Receptors originate from an adult with an advanced solid tumor such as melanoma, head and neck, liver or kidney cancer.

This clone occurred once. The gene calls are TRBV6-5 and TRBJ2-3; D not certain. The CDR3 is 14 residues long. V was shortened by 3 bases and J by 2 bases, with 9 bases between the two germline ends. The germline gives CDR1 MNHEY, CDR2 SVGAGI. CDR3 loop: CASSYHRYTDTQYF. CDR3 coding DNA: TGTGCCAGCAGTTATCATCGATACACAGATACGCAGTATTTT.

This clone showed up just once. CDR3 nucleotide sequence: TGTGCCAGCAGTTACAGGGGCTATGGCTACACCTTC. This codes for CASSYRGYGYTF. The genes are TRBV28 and TRBJ1-2; TRBD1 aligns across 7 bases. Per the germline V gene, CDR1 is MDHEN and CDR2 is SYDVKM. CDR3 size: 12 residues. V was clipped by 4 bases and J by 4 bases; unmatched bases: 0.